The T cell receptor (beta chain) described here comes from a study of blood T cell repertoires in COVID-19 (TCRdb year 2020). Looking at the study overall: Samples covering the acute and convalescent phases of COVID-19 were provided by collaborators in the United States, Italy and Spain. The prospective study material was composed of cDNA or gDNA derived from T cells, B-cell-depleted T cells, or PBMCs. Subjects who had been exposed to COVID-19, were actively infected with it, or had recovered from it provided the deeply sampled blood TCRbeta repertoires that made up the dataset. The repertoires were released in a freely available public database intended as a resource for research on the immune response to SARS-CoV-2. The samples were drawn from the first 160 participants of the ongoing ImmuneRACE study and from over a thousand subjects provided by 6 global collaborators. A de-identified subject ID, COVID-19 status, age in years and sex were almost always included in the sample metadata. Where available, HLA class I and class II types were taken from metadata supplied by the sample provider and were not determined by assay-based typing.

In the case of this clone: It lacks a known antigen. No clone much larger than this one lies a single base away; base qualities are absent.

What the work shows at the level of the full study, not this receptor alone: The quantity of clinical and demographic metadata differed by source and by participant and was supplied without curation.

The CDR3 spans 15 residues, from the cysteine through the phenylalanine. The entry retains the CDR3 DNA only, 45 bases that are in frame from base 1. Reading the germline V gene (reference sequence) gives CDR1 LNHDA and CDR2 SQIVND. V lost 10 bases and J lost 2 bases, and the count of bases not matched to a germline gene is 10. Enrolling through a virtual design, the prospective study's participants ranged in age from roughly 18 to 100 years and lived across about two dozen United States geographic areas. Cohort assignment in the prospective study relied on participant-reported clinical history from a screening survey and a study questionnaire. Recovered participants in ImmuneRACE Cohort 3 were defined by two consecutive negative NP/OP PCR tests, clearance by a healthcare professional, or resolution of symptoms. In the prospective study, whole blood, serum and a nasopharyngeal or oropharyngeal swab were collected from each participant by mobile phlebotomists. Over a roughly 2-month period, participants in the prospective study had the option of providing additional blood draws and questionnaires. Blood samples from the prospective study were shipped frozen or at room temperature prior to DNA extraction.

The immunoSEQ Assay, a bias-controlled multiplex PCR, was used to amplify TCRbeta CDR3 regions from genomic DNA. In the authors' own workflow: The number of nucleated cells in each sample was estimated by amplification of reference gene primers within the assay. Sequence reads were collapsed and filtered to measure the absolute abundance of every unique TCRbeta CDR3 rearrangement. For each sample, productive Simpson clonality was calculated by taking the square root of Simpson's diversity index across productive rearrangements. TCRdb holds this immuneACCESS table with in-frame rearrangements only. Some clones are missing; in checked studies, unresolved V genes explain under half, and the rest has no known cause. V, J and clone size are those of that table, while D and trimming were read from the DNA. Across this sample there are about 380,000 clones, with more than 75% seen only once. 0.9% to 1.5% of the sample comes from the top ten.

Input material: PBMCs or T cells enriched from blood (not recorded which). Here the chain combines TRBV19 and TRBJ1-5, with 8 junctional bases fitting TRBD1. The TCR was taken from a woman under 30 who had recovered from COVID-19. The sequenced DNA: TGTGCCACCCAAGGACAGGGATACGGCAATCAGCCCCAGCATTTT. This gives the protein CATQGQGYGNQPQHF.